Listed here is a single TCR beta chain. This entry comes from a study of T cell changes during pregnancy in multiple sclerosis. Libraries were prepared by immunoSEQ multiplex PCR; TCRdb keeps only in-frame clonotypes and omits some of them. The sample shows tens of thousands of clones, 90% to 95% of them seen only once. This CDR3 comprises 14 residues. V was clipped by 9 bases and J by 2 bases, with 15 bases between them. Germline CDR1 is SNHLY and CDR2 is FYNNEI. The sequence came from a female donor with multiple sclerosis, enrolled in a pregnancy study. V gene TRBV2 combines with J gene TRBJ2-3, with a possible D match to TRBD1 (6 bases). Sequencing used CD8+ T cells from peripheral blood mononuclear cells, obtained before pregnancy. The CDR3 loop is CARQGSKTTDTQYF. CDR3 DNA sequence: TGTGCCAGACAGGGCTCCAAGACCACAGATACGCAGTATTTT.